Listed here are 27 T cell receptor beta chains from one sample, sequenced in a study of patients and donors after allogeneic stem cell transplantation (dated by TCRdb to the early 2020s). The method was RT-PCR. Sequencing was carried out with a NextSeq 550. The public reads were quality trimmed at Q25 with fastp and then assembled into clones with MiXCR by TCRdb, keeping productive beta chains. Identical CDR3 proteins give one entry, which carries the most common genes and DNA. A total of approximately 220,000 distinct CDR3 sequences appear in this sample, about 37% of them only once. The top ten hold around 10% of the sample. Sequenced: blood, either unsorted or a sorted T cell fraction (not recorded which). The receptors were sampled from a human donor who was either an allogeneic HSCT recipient or a stem cell or donor lymphocyte infusion donor (not recorded which). It is not recorded whose cells these are; they may come from a transplant donor.

The chain carries TRBV7-8 and TRBJ1-2; 9 bases align to TRBD1. This CDR3 region has 15 residues. J was trimmed by 8 bases and V by 5 bases; bases with no gene match: 12. The germline V gene has CDR1 SGHVS and CDR2 FQNEAQ. The DNA of the CDR3 is TGTGCCAGCAGCACCCGGACAGGGGTCCCTTCAGGCTACACCTTC. This sequence encodes CASSTRTGVPSGYTF.

This chain links TRBV25-1 with TRBJ2-2, with a tentative D call TRBD1 (6 bases). V was cut by 4 bases and J by 5 bases, with 14 bases left in between. Germline V lookup: CDR1 MGHDK, CDR2 SYGVNS. This CDR3 has 15 residues. The CDR3 loop is CASSGSDRRTGELFF. The CDR3 DNA reads as TGTGCCAGCAGTGGGTCGGACAGACGAACCGGGGAGCTGTTTTTT.

This clonotype appeared a few times. J is TRBJ1-4 and V is TRBV6-6, with 8 bases fitting TRBD1. Per germline, CDR1 MNHNY and CDR2 SVGAGI (reference sequence). V lost 6 bases to trimming and J lost 10 bases; unmatched junction nucleotides: 10. This CDR3 has 14 amino acids. The CDR3 bases are TGTGCCAGCAGCTTGGACAGGGAGATCGGAAAACTGTTTTTT. Its protein is CASSLDREIGKLFF.

The rearrangement joins TRBV5-1 to TRBJ2-1; D uncertain. This CDR3 is built from 17 residues. V was shortened by 0 bases and J by 5 bases, with 18 bases between the two germline ends. CDR1 SGHRS and CDR2 YFSETQ come from the germline V gene. The CDR3 is CASSLARSSPRDNEQFF. Here the CDR3 DNA reads TGCGCCAGCAGCTTGGCTCGGTCCTCCCCCCGGGACAATGAGCAGTTCTTC.

This clonotype occurred many times. The J gene is TRBJ1-2, the V gene TRBV2; no clear D. Germline CDR1 and CDR2: SNHLY and FYNNEI. The CDR3 spans 14 residues. Trimming removed 4 bases from V and 1 base from J, with 10 bases in between. The CDR3 nucleotides are TGTGCCAGCAGTGCTGTATGGGATAACTATGGCTACACCTTC. Its translation: CASSAVWDNYGYTF.

This clonotype was observed a few times. The CDR3 sequence is CASSLGRQGITTNEKLFF. CDR3 coding DNA: TGCGCCAGCAGCTTGGGGAGACAGGGAATTACGACTAATGAAAAACTGTTTTTT. The rearrangement links TRBV5-1 to TRBJ1-4, with 7 bases matching TRBD1. J was trimmed by 2 bases and V by 0 bases; bases with no gene match: 10. The length of the CDR3 is 18 residues. The germline CDR1 and CDR2 sequences are SGHRS and YFSETQ.

DNA of the CDR3: TGTGCCAGCAGCCAAGATCCTCGCAGGGAGATTATCAATGAGCAGTTCTTC. This translates into CASSQDPRREIINEQFF. The chain couples TRBV14 to TRBJ2-1; possibly TRBD1 or TRBD2 for D (5 bases each). Germline V CDR1 and CDR2: SGHDN, FVKESK. This CDR3 region has 17 residues. Trimming cost V 0 bases and J 6 bases, with 18 bases left between them.

The J gene is TRBJ1-5, the V gene TRBV20-1; tentatively, D is TRBD1 (6 bases). The CDR3 has 14 residues. The germline V gene encodes CDR1 DFQATT and CDR2 SNEGSKA (reference sequence). Trimming left V 5 bases short and J 7 bases short, with 18 bases between. CDR3 in DNA: TGCAGTGCTCGCCAGGGGATTAGCGGGCAGCCCCAGCATTTT. Translated: CSARQGISGQPQHF.

This clonotype was counted between two and nine times. This chain joins TRBV7-6 and TRBJ2-3, with D perhaps TRBD1 (6 bases). V gave up 2 bases and J gave up 1 base, with 10 bases separating them. There are 15 residues in the CDR3. Germline V CDR1 and CDR2: SGHVS, FNYEAQ. Here the CDR3 DNA reads TGTGCCAGCAGCTTACAACGGACAGGCACAGATACGCAGTATTTT. Amino acid sequence: CASSLQRTGTDTQYF.

The chain is built from TRBV6-5 and TRBJ1-1, with D perhaps matching TRBD1 (6 bases). V lost 5 bases and J 5 bases, leaving 12 bases between the germline ends. Germline CDR1 is MNHEY and CDR2 is SVGAGI. CDR3 size: 13 residues. The CDR3 DNA follows: TGTGCCAGCAGTAAGACACAGGGTACTGAAGCTTTCTTT. Residues: CASSKTQGTEAFF.

Only a few counts were recorded for this clonotype. CDR3 in DNA: TGTGCCACCAGTGACCGTCGACTAGCGGGGGGGCGACGGGATGAGCAGTTCTTC. This sequence encodes CATSDRRLAGGRRDEQFF. The chain has TRBV24-1 and TRBJ2-1; the match to TRBD2 covers 14 bases. V lost 4 bases to trimming and J lost 8 bases; unmatched junction nucleotides: 12. The CDR3 is 18 residues long. The germline CDR1 and CDR2 sequences are KGHDR and SFDVKD.

The rearrangement joins TRBV29-1 to TRBJ2-2; no clear D gene. The germline CDR1 and CDR2 sequences are SQVTM and ANQGSEA. The CDR3 runs to 12 residues. V lost 6 bases and J lost 6, with 11 bases in between. In DNA form, the CDR3 reads TGCAGCGTGGCCATTTTGGCCGGGGAGCTGTTTTTT. This encodes CSVAILAGELFF.

The table lists this clonotype with a few counts. The chain recombines TRBV5-1 with TRBJ1-5, with 8 bases identical to TRBD1. J was trimmed by 10 bases and V by 1 base; bases with no gene match: 7. The CDR3 sequence is 14 residues long. Germline loops: CDR1 SGHRS, CDR2 YFSETQ. The CDR3 loop is CASSLSHGQGPQHF. The CDR3 DNA follows: TGCGCCAGCAGCTTGTCCCACGGACAGGGCCCCCAGCATTTT.

In its sample, this clonotype was seen a few times. The chain couples TRBV28 to TRBJ1-1; D perhaps matches TRBD1 (6 bases). Trimming shortened V by 6 bases and J by 7 bases, and 18 bases separated the two germline ends. The CDR3 spans 14 residues. From germline, CDR1 is MDHEN and CDR2 SYDVKM. The CDR3 here is CASRAISQGYEAFF. In DNA, the CDR3 is TGTGCCAGCAGGGCTATCTCTCAGGGGTATGAAGCTTTCTTT.

This chain joins TRBV5-1 and TRBJ1-1; 11 nucleotides agree with TRBD1. The V gene's germline CDR1 is SGHRS and CDR2 YFSETQ. V lost 7 bases and J lost 1; bases outside the gene matches: 3. The CDR3 loop spans 14 amino acids. In DNA form, the CDR3 reads TGCGCCAGCTGGACAGGGGGCGGGAACACTGAAGCTTTCTTT. It translates to CASWTGGGNTEAFF.

The chain has TRBV20-1 and TRBJ2-1, with D possibly TRBD2 on 5 matching bases. V lost 1 base and J 7 bases, leaving 14 bases between the germline ends. The CDR3 is 14 residues long. Germline V gene lookup returns CDR1 DFQATT and CDR2 SNEGSKA (reference sequence). CDR3 amino acids: CSARVQRKVNEQFF. CDR3 bases: TGCAGTGCTAGAGTCCAGCGGAAGGTAAATGAGCAGTTCTTC.

This clonotype turned up a few times. The chain joins TRBV6-6 to TRBJ1-2; D unresolved. V was pared by 2 bases and J by 2 bases, with 12 bases between. CDR3 length equals 15 residues. Germline CDR1 reads MNHNY; CDR2 reads SVGAGI (reference sequence). The CDR3 here is CASSYPHGQNYGYTF. The CDR3 DNA is TGTGCCAGCAGTTACCCTCACGGGCAGAACTATGGCTACACCTTC.

V gene TRBV5-1 combines with J gene TRBJ1-1, with 7 bases aligning to TRBD1. The CDR3 totals 15 residues. V was clipped by 4 bases and J by 1 base; unmatched bases: 7. Germline lookup yields CDR1 SGHRS and CDR2 YFSETQ. CDR3 in amino acids: CASSGPQGTNTEAFF. The CDR3 coding sequence is TGCGCCAGCAGCGGACCACAGGGGACGAACACTGAAGCTTTCTTT.

The chain recombines TRBV19 with TRBJ1-5; D unclear. Germline V gene sequence: CDR1 LNHDA, CDR2 SQIVND (reference sequence). This CDR3 region has 13 residues. Trimming pared 11 bases from V and 2 bases from J, leaving 13 bases between. CDR3 nucleotides: TGTGCCGGAGGGTTTATCGGCAATCAGCCCCAGCATTTT. This encodes CAGGFIGNQPQHF.

This clonotype has just a few counts. The chain carries TRBV18 and TRBJ2-5; D gene unclear. Germline assignment: CDR1 KGHSH and CDR2 LQKENI. The CDR3 contains 13 residues. V was clipped by 3 bases and J by 5 bases, with 10 bases between them. The CDR3 loop is CASSPSLRETQYF. The CDR3, as DNA: TGTGCCAGCTCACCCAGTTTAAGGGAGACCCAGTACTTC.

This clonotype turned up a few times. This chain links TRBV6-1 with TRBJ2-7; D gene ambiguous. V was cut by 0 bases and J by 6 bases, with 9 bases left in between. The CDR3 consists of 13 residues. CDR1 and CDR2 from the germline V gene are MNHNS and SASEGT. CDR3 residues: CASSEAPGTEQYF. The CDR3 bases are TGTGCCAGCAGTGAAGCGCCAGGTACCGAGCAGTACTTC.

This clonotype was seen repeatedly, ten times or more. CDR3 nucleotides: TGTGCCAGCAGCCAAGCCAGCTCTGGAAACACCATATATTTT. This translates into CASSQASSGNTIYF. V usage is TRBV14 and J usage is TRBJ1-3; D ambiguous. The CDR3 sequence is 14 residues long. Deletions cut 1 base from V and 0 bases from J, with 4 bases between. From germline, CDR1 is SGHDN and CDR2 FVKESK.

The chain is built from TRBV18 and TRBJ1-6; D is uncertain. Trimming stripped 2 bases from V and 4 bases from J, with 6 bases between. Germline V gene data show CDR1 as KGHSH and CDR2 as LQKENI. The length of the CDR3 is 14 residues. For the CDR3, the DNA is TGTGCCAGCTCACCAACCGAGTATAATTCACCCCTCCACTTT. This translates into CASSPTEYNSPLHF.

V is TRBV29-1 and J is TRBJ1-1, with a possible D match to TRBD1 (5 bases). This CDR3 has 15 amino acids. The V end lost 5 bases, the J end lost 5 bases, and 21 bases lay between the germline ends. CDR1 is SQVTM and CDR2 is ANQGSEA in the germline V gene. The CDR3, as DNA: TGCAGCGTTATTGGGTCGTTCAGGGATTCGACTGAAGCTTTCTTT. Residues: CSVIGSFRDSTEAFF.

This chain joins TRBV9 and TRBJ2-1, with D maybe TRBD1 (6 bases). With 0 bases removed from V and 3 bases from J, the gap between germline ends came to 10 bases. CDR1 is SGDLS and CDR2 is YYNGEE in the germline V gene. The CDR3 covers 15 residues. The CDR3 loop reads CASSVAQGNYNEQFF. CDR3 in DNA: TGTGCCAGCAGCGTAGCTCAGGGGAACTACAATGAGCAGTTCTTC.

This clonotype was seen only a few times. The chain carries TRBV3-1 and TRBJ2-5, with 12 positions matching TRBD2. In germline, CDR1 is LGHDT, CDR2 YNNKEL (reference sequence). CDR3 length: 16 residues. The ends lost 4 bases at V and 2 bases at J; junction bases unmatched: 5. The CDR3 region is CASSLGLAGTQETQYF. CDR3 in DNA: TGTGCCAGCAGCCTCGGACTAGCGGGGACGCAAGAGACCCAGTACTTC.

A few counts support this clonotype. The chain is built from TRBV10-3 and TRBJ1-1; 8 bases are shared with TRBD1. The CDR3 spans 15 residues. The V segment lost 3 bases and the J segment 7 bases; nucleotides outside the gene matches: 10. Germline-derived CDR1 and CDR2 are ENHRY and SYGVKD. The DNA of the CDR3 is TGTGCCATCAGTGAAAATAACAGGGGGGCCCTTGAAGCTTTCTTT. Its translation: CAISENNRGALEAFF.